The 10 T cell receptor beta chains given below trace back to one sample, sequenced in a study of blood T cells in healthy people across ages. A second roughly 6 to 12 cycle PCR used barcoded and J-beta primers. Each CDR3 protein is one row after TCRdb ran MiXCR on the 5' RACE reads. The table shows roughly 700,000 distinct CDR3 sequences, with around half occurring only once. The source material was blood. The source is a woman aged 55 to 70 in good health.

This CDR3 is CASSHRVGKNIQYF. CDR3 sequence (DNA): TGTGCCAGCAGTCACAGGGTTGGCAAAAACATTCAGTACTTC. The rearrangement joins TRBV2 to TRBJ2-5; perhaps TRBD1 as D (6 bases). Judging by the DNA end, TRBJ2-4 fits better; the J call may be wrong. The CDR3 is made up of 14 amino acids. Germline loops: CDR1 SNHLY, CDR2 FYNNEI.

The genes are TRBV20-1 and TRBJ2-7; 8 bases align to TRBD2. From germline, CDR1 is DFQATT and CDR2 SNEGSKA (reference sequence). J lost 3 bases, V lost 3 bases, and 4 bases had no gene match. CDR3 size: 13 residues. CDR3 amino acids: CSASTGGVYEQYF. The CDR3 DNA reads TGCAGTGCTAGTACGGGAGGGGTCTACGAGCAGTACTTC.

Comments on this clonotype: One junction end does not reproduce the germline sequence, and a read error may be involved. The chain links TRBV2 to TRBJ2-3; D assignment may be TRBD1 or TRBD2 (5 bases each). Germline V gives CDR1 SNHLY, CDR2 FYNNEI. The CDR3 length is 16 residues. The CDR3 nucleotides read TGTGCCACCAGTCGATCGGGACGTCTCAGCACAGATACGCAGTATTTT. The encoded protein is CATSRSGRLSTDTQYF.

The J gene is TRBJ2-7, the V gene TRBV27; 8 bases map to TRBD1. Germline CDR1 and CDR2: MNHEY and SMNVEV (reference sequence). The V and J ends lost 8 bases and 3 bases, in that order; junction bases with no gene match: 12. This CDR3 comprises 15 residues. CDR3 in DNA: TGTGCCAGCCAACGACAGGGGTGGGAAGACTACGAGCAGTACTTC. It is translated as CASQRQGWEDYEQYF.

The V gene is TRBV3-1, the J gene TRBJ2-7; possibly TRBD2 for D (6 bases). This CDR3 contains 15 residues. The V end was cut by 0 bases, the J end by 2 bases, with 11 bases between. Germline values: CDR1 LGHDT, CDR2 YNNKEL (reference sequence). For the CDR3, the DNA is TGTGCCAGCAGCCAAGAGGGGACTCCCCCCTACGAGCAGTACTTC. Translation gives CASSQEGTPPYEQYF.

The J gene is TRBJ2-2, the V gene TRBV29-1; D is possibly TRBD1 (6 bases). Germline CDR1 is SQVTM and CDR2 is ANQGSEA. Trimming cost V 6 bases and J 3 bases, with 17 bases left between them. The CDR3 consists of 15 residues. CDR3: CSVGRSGTHTGELFF. Here the CDR3 DNA reads TGCAGCGTCGGCCGCTCCGGGACACACACCGGGGAGCTGTTTTTT.

The V and J genes are TRBV10-3 and TRBJ2-3; D is unclear. The CDR3 is made up of 12 amino acids. Per the germline V gene, CDR1 is ENHRY and CDR2 is SYGVKD. The V and J ends lost 6 bases and 5 bases respectively, with 9 bases between them. The CDR3 protein is CAIRDLIDTQYF. DNA of the CDR3: TGTGCCATCAGGGACCTCATAGATACGCAGTATTTT.

The gene calls are TRBV3-1 and TRBJ1-2; D gene uncertain. Germline loops: CDR1 LGHDT, CDR2 YNNKEL (reference sequence). V was pared by 0 bases and J by 7 bases, with 12 bases between. The CDR3 has 14 amino acids. The CDR3 sequence is CASSQDRTRTGYTF. CDR3 in DNA: TGTGCCAGCAGCCAAGATCGGACCCGGACTGGCTACACCTTC.

The chain recombines TRBV28 with TRBJ2-4; TRBD2 agrees at 10 bases. The CDR3 extends over 15 amino acids. Germline V gene lookup returns CDR1 MDHEN and CDR2 SYDVKM. After removal of 4 bases from V and 7 bases from J, the junction contained 7 bases not matched to a gene. The CDR3 sequence is CASSSTTSGLNIQYF. CDR3 in DNA: TGTGCCAGCAGTTCAACGACTAGCGGGTTGAACATTCAGTACTTC.

This chain uses TRBV29-1 with TRBJ1-1, with unresolved D. In germline, CDR1 is SQVTM, CDR2 ANQGSEA. This CDR3 has 14 amino acids. Trimming took off 0 bases at V and 1 base at J, with 9 bases between the two ends. Written as DNA, the CDR3 is TGCAGCGTTGAAGACGGACTGCGGAACACTGAAGCTTTCTTT. Its translation is CSVEDGLRNTEAFF.